Reported below is one TCR beta chain. Its target is not known. Naive CD8 cells lacked CD45RO and underwent positive selection for CCR7, leaving out terminally differentiated effector memory CD45RA+ cells. These data belong to a study of shared clonotypes between healthy human individuals. Across the study: Three plates each covered CD4 naive and memory; CD8 naive two, CD8 memory one. Whole-study findings and limits: Across a handful of donors, naive CD4 shared approximately 4.5%, naive CD8 under 4%, memory CD4 about 2.4%, memory CD8 over 0.3%. The study generally estimated greater richness for naive than memory subsets.

Using immunoSEQ multiplex PCR, the repertoire was profiled, and TCRdb retains in-frame clones only, with some absent. The sample includes fewer than 1 million clones, 90% to 98% of them seen just once. V lost 3 bases and J 0 bases, leaving 12 bases between the germline ends. The CDR3 is 15 residues long. Looked up from germline, CDR1 is SQVTM and CDR2 is ANQGSEA. V gene TRBV29-1 combines with J gene TRBJ1-3; the D gene is possibly TRBD1 (5 bases). This clonotype was obtained from a man under 40 in good health. The sample consisted of naive CD8+ T cells sorted from blood. DNA of the CDR3: TGCAGCGTTGATGCTATGGACAACTCTGGAAACACCATATATTTT. Its translation is CSVDAMDNSGNTIYF.